This T cell receptor beta chain was captured by sequencing in a study of beta chain features in type 1 diabetes. Across the whole study: Healthy donors and patients showed comparable age, gender and cell yields.

Expressed TCRB transcripts were sequenced, since all the RNA that had been isolated was reverse transcribed. Each sample of naive, central memory or regulatory T cells had, on average, about 3.57 million reads. Libraries were prepared by immunoSEQ multiplex PCR; TCRdb keeps only in-frame clonotypes and omits some of them. The data hold 280,000 or so clones, with around 16% observed a single time. This clone was picked up a small number of times. Its antigen is undetermined. The study's findings and limits: Shorter TCRB CDR3s, moderately but significantly so, were found in Type 1 diabetes patients in all four CD4+ subsets. Type 1 diabetes patients had VDJ junctions that carried fewer insertions and more deletions.

Material for sequencing was naive CD4+ T cells from blood. This TCR was recovered from a man between 18 and 29 years old with type 1 diabetes.

The CDR3 sequence is CASRFLGTGALMGETQYF. The CDR3 DNA sequence: TGTGCCAGCAGGTTCCTGGGGACAGGGGCCCTAATGGGGGAGACCCAGTACTTC. The V gene is TRBV27, the J gene TRBJ2-5, with TRBD1 matching over 10 bases. J gave up 5 bases and V 6 bases, and 18 bases lay outside the gene matches. Germline V CDR1 and CDR2: MNHEY, SMNVEV (reference sequence). The CDR3 length is 18 residues.